The sequence of this TCR beta chain was determined in a study of T cells in Graves' hyperthyroidism and ophthalmopathy. There were TCR beta CDR3 regions amplified from RNA transcripts. The study used the HTBI primer set for a first-round RT-PCR of the TCR CDR3. Via MiXCR, TCRdb re-called the multiplex PCR reads, giving one row per CDR3 protein. The data contain 90,000 to 120,000 distinct CDR3 sequences, 15% to 20% of them singletons. Each patient was aged 18 to 65 and had newly diagnosed hyperthyroidism of under 2 months' duration. Patients having uncontrolled infection, another autoimmune disease, pregnancy or lactation were not included. The study, taken as a whole, reports: The model foresaw ophthalmopathy a median roughly 6 months prior to onset.

This clonotype was observed many times. No antigen is known for it. Germline CDR1 SEHNR, CDR2 FQNEAQ (reference sequence). Losses at the gene ends were 0 bases for V and 4 bases for J; bases not matched to a gene: 6. This CDR3 comprises 16 residues. This TCR was recovered from a woman aged 45-60 years with Graves' hyperthyroidism. J is TRBJ2-1 and V is TRBV7-9; 7 bases fit TRBD2. The sequencing input was blood. CDR3 in amino acids: CASSLATGGAYNEQFF. As DNA, the CDR3 is TGTGCCAGCAGCTTAGCGACGGGGGGAGCTTACAATGAGCAGTTCTTC.